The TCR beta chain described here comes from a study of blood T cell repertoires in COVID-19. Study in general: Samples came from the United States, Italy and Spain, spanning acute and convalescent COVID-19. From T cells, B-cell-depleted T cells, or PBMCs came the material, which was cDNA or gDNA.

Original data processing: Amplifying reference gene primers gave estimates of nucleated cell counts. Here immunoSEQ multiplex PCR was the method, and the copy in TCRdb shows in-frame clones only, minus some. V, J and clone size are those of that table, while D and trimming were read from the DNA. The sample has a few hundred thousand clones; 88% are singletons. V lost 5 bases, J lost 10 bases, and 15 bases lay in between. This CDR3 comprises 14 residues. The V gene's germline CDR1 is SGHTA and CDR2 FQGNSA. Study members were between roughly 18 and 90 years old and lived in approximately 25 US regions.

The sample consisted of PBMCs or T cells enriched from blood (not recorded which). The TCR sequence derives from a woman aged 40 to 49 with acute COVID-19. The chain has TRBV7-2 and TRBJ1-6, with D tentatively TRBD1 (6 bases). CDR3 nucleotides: TGTGCCAGCAGCCAAAGGGGGGGCTTGTCACCCCTCCACTTT. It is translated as CASSQRGGLSPLHF. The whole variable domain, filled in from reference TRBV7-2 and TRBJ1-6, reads GAGVSQSPSNKVTEKGKDVELRCDPISGHTALYWYRQSLGQGLEFLIYFQGNSAPDKSGLPSDRFSAERTGGSVSTLTIQRTQQEDSAVYLCASSQRGGLSPLHFGNGTRLTVT.